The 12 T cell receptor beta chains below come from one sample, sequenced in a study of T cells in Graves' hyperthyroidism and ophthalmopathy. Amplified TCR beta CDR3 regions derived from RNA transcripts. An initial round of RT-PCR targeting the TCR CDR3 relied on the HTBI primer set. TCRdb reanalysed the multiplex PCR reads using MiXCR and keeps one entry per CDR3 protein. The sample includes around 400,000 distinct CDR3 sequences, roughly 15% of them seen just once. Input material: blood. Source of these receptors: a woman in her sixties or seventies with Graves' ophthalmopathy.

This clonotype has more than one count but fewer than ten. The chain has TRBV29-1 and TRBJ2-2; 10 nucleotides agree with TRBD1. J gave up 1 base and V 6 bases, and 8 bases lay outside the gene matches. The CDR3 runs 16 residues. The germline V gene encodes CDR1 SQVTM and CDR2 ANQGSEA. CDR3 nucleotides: TGCAGCGTACACCGCGGGGACAGGGGGAACACCGGGGAGCTGTTTTTT. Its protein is CSVHRGDRGNTGELFF.

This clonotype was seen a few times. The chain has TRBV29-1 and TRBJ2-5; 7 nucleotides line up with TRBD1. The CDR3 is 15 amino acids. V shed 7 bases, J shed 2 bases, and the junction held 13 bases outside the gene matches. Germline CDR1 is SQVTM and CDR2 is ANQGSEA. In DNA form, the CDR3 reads TGCAGCGCCGTGGTCCTGGACAGGTCACAAGAGACCCAGTACTTC. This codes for CSAVVLDRSQETQYF. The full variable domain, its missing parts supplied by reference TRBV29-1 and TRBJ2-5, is SAVISQKPSRDICQRGTSLTIQCQVDSQVTMMFWYRQQPGQSLTLIATANQGSEATYESGFVIDKFPISRPNLTFSTLTVSNMSPEDSSIYLCSAVVLDRSQETQYFGPGTRLLVL.

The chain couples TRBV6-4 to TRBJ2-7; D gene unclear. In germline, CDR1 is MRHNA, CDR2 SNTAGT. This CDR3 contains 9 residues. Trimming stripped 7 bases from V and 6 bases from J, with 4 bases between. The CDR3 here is CASKVEQYF. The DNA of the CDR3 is TGTGCCAGCAAGGTCGAGCAGTACTTC.

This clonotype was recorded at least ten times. The CDR3 DNA reads as TGTGCCAGCAGCCACAGGGGTACCTACGAGCAGTACTTC. Protein product: CASSHRGTYEQYF. The genes are TRBV3-1 and TRBJ2-7; D may be TRBD1 (6 bases). Germline CDR1 LGHDT, CDR2 YNNKEL (reference sequence). There are 13 residues in the CDR3. Between the trimmed V and J ends, which lost 3 bases and 2 bases, there was a span of 8 bases.

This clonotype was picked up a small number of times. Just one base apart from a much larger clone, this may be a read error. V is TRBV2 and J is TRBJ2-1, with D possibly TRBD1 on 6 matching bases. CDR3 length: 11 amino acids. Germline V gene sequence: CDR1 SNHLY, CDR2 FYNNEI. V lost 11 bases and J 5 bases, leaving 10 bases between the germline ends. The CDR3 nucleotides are TGTGCCGGCGGACAGCACAATGAGCAGTTCTTC. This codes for CAGGQHNEQFF.

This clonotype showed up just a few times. DNA of the CDR3: TGTGCCATCAGTGATATAGGGCCCTACGAGCAGTACTTC. Translated: CAISDIGPYEQYF. The chain has TRBV10-3 and TRBJ2-7; D unresolved. Trimming cost V 3 bases and J 2 bases, with 8 bases left between them. CDR1 is ENHRY and CDR2 is SYGVKD in the germline V gene. The CDR3 is 13 residues long.

The CDR3 DNA is TGTGCCAGCAGCTTGGGGGGGGCAGGGGCCCTCTATGGCTACACCTTC. Protein: CASSLGGAGALYGYTF. The chain is built from TRBV5-4 and TRBJ1-2; possible D gene TRBD1, 6 bases. The CDR3 totals 16 residues. Germline V gene data show CDR1 as SGHNT and CDR2 as YYREEE (reference sequence). V was clipped by 0 bases and J by 4 bases, with 16 bases between them.

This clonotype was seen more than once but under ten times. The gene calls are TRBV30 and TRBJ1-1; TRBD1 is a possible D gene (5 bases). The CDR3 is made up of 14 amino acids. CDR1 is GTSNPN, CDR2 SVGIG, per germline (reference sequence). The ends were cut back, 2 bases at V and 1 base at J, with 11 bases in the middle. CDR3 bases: TGTGCCTGGAGTCCTGGGACGGGGAACACTGAAGCTTTCTTT. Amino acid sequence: CAWSPGTGNTEAFF.

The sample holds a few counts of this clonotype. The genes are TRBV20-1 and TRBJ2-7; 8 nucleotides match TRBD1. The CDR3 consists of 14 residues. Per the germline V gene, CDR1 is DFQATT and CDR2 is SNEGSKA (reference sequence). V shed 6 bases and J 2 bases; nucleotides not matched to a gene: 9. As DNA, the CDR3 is TGCAGTGCCCCCGGACAGGGTGGGACCTACGAGCAGTACTTC. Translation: CSAPGQGGTYEQYF.

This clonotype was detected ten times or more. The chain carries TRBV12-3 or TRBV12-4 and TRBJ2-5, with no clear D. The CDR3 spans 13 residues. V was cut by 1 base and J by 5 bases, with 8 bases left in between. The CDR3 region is CASSLDGLETQYF. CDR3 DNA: TGTGCCAGCAGTTTAGACGGTTTGGAGACCCAGTACTTC.

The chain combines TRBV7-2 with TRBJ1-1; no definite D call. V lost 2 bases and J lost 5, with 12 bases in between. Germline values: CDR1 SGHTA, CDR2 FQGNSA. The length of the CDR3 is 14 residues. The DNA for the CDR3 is TGTGCCAGCAGCTTACTGGCAGGATGGACTGAAGCTTTCTTT. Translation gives CASSLLAGWTEAFF.

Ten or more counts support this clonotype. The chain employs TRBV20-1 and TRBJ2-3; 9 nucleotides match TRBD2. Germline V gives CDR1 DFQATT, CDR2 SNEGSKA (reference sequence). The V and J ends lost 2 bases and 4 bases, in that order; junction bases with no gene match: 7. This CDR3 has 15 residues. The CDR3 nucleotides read TGCAGTGCTAGACTGACTAGCGGCGTTGCAGATACGCAGTATTTT. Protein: CSARLTSGVADTQYF.